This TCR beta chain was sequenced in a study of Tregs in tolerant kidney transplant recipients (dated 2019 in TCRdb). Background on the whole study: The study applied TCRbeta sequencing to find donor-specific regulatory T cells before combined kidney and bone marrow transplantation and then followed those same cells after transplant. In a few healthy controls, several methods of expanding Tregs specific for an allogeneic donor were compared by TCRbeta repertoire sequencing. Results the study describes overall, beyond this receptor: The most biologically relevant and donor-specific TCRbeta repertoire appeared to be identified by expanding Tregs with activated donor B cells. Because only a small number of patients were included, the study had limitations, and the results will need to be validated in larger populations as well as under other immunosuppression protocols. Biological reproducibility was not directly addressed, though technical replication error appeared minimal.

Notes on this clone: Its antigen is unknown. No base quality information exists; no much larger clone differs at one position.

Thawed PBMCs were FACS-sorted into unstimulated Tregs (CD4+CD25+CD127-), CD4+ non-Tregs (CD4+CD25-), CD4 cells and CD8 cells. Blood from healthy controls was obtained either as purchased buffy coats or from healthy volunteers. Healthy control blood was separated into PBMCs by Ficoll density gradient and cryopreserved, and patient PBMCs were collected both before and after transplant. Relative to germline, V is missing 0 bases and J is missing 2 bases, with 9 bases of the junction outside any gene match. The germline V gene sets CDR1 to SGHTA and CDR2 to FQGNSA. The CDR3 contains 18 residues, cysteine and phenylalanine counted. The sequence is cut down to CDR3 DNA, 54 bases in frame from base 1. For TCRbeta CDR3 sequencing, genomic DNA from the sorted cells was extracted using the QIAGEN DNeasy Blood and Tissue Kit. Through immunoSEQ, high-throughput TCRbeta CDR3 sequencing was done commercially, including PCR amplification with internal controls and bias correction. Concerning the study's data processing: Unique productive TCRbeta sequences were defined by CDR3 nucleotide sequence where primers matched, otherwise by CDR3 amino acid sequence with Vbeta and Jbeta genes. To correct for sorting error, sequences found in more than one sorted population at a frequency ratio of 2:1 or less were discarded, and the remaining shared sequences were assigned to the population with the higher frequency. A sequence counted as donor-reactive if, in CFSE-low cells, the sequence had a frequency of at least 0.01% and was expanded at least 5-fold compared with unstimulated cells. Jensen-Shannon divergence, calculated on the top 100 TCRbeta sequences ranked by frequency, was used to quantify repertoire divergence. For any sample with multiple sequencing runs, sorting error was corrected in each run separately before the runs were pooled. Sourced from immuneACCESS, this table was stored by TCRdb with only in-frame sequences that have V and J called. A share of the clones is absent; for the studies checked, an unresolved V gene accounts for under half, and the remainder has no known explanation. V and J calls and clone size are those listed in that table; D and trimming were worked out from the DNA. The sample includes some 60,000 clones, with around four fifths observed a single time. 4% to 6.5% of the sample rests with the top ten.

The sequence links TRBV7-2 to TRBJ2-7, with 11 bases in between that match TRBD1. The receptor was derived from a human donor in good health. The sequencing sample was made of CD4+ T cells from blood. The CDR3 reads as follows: CASSLAGTGGTVTYEQYF. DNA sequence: TGTGCCAGCAGCTTAGCGGGGACAGGGGGAACGGTAACCTACGAGCAGTACTTC.